The following is a T cell receptor (beta chain) sequence with its context. The record originates from a study of cytomegalovirus exposure and HLA in healthy donors. Generated by immunoSEQ multiplex PCR, the TCRdb table keeps only in-frame clones and is missing some. Here the sample spans around 180,000 clones, approximately 85% being singletons. CDR3 length equals 16 residues. V lost 6 bases, J lost 6 bases, and 12 bases stayed unmatched. Germline V gene data show CDR1 as ENHRY and CDR2 as SYGVKD. The specimen was PBMCs. This TCR was recovered from a woman between 18 and 29 years old in good health and CMV-seronegative. This chain links TRBV10-3 with TRBJ2-2, with 8 bases identical to TRBD1. The CDR3 sequence is CAIRGAGTGTAGELFF. The CDR3 DNA is TGTGCCATCAGGGGGGCCGGGACAGGCACCGCCGGGGAGCTGTTTTTT.